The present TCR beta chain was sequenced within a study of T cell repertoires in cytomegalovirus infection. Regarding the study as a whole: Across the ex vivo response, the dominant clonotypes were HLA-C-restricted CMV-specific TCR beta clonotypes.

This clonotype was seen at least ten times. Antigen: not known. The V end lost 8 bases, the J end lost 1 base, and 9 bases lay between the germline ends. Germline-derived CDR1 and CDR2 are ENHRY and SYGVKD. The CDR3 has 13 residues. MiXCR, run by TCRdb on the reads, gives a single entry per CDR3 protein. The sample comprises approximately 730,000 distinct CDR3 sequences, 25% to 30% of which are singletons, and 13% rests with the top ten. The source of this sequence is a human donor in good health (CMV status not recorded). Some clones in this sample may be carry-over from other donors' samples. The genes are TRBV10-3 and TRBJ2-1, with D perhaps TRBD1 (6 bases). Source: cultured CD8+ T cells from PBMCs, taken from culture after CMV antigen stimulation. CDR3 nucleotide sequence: TGTGCCATCCGAACAGGGTCCTACAATGAGCAGTTCTTC. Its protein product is CAIRTGSYNEQFF.